Listed below are T cell receptor beta chains from one sample, sequenced in a study of T cell responses to AZD1222 COVID-19 vaccine. Libraries were prepared by immunoSEQ multiplex PCR; TCRdb keeps only in-frame clonotypes and omits some of them. The profile shows 57,000 or so clones, more than 80% of them singletons. The sequenced sample was peripheral blood, obtained on day 0 of MenACWY control vaccination. These receptors all come from an adult in good health. Both conserved end residues are part of each CDR3. The order of the fields is J gene, V gene, CDR3 protein.

TRBJ2-3	TRBV5-4	CASSRGQRSTDTQYF
TRBJ1-1	TRBV19	CASSISHGYTEAFF
TRBJ2-2	TRBV27	CASSRDRNTGELFF
TRBJ2-2	TRBV30	CAWSARTGGETGELFF
TRBJ1-6	TRBV7-8	CASSSGTGGFSPLHF
TRBJ1-6	TRBV3-1/TRBV3-2	CASSSRRVNSPLHF
TRBJ1-1	TRBV28	CASSSPGMNTEAFF
TRBJ1-2	TRBV3-1/TRBV3-2	CASSQVPTNYGYTF
TRBJ2-1	TRBV6-5	CASSSQGPKSNEQFF
TRBJ2-3	TRBV7-2	CASSRERADTQYF
TRBJ2-5	TRBV28	CASSLSRGLIQETQYF
TRBJ1-1	TRBV5-4	CASRSGTQGEAFF
TRBJ1-1	TRBV24-1	CATSDWGTEAFF
TRBJ1-1	TRBV7-2	CASSQGLLIRAFF
TRBJ2-7	TRBV10-2	CASSDRTSGNWEQYF
TRBJ2-3	TRBV6-5	CASSLRDTNTDTQYF
TRBJ2-1	TRBV24-1	CATSDTRQGSYNEQFF
TRBJ2-1	TRBV4-3	CASSRYLAGANNEQFF
TRBJ1-1	TRBV16	CASSPDWKNTEAFF
TRBJ2-7	TRBV7-9	CASSSHSLAGVHYEQYF